The 30 T cell receptor beta chains given below trace back to one sample, sequenced in a study of blood T cell repertoires in COVID-19. This table comes from immunoSEQ multiplex PCR, and its TCRdb copy is limited to in-frame clones, with some not included. The sample gives 190,000 or so clones, 70% to 90% of which show up once; less than 3% is in the top ten. Sequenced sample: peripheral blood. These receptors were taken from a man aged 35-49 years with active or convalescent COVID-19.

The gene calls are TRBV19 and TRBJ1-3, with D possibly TRBD1 on 6 matching bases. The CDR3 consists of 13 residues. The V gene lost 7 bases and the J gene lost 1 base, with 8 bases spanning the gap. The germline CDR1 and CDR2 sequences are LNHDA and SQIVND (reference sequence). For the CDR3, the DNA is TGTGCCAGTAATCAGGGGTCTGGAAACACCATATATTTT. Translation: CASNQGSGNTIYF.

For the CDR3, the DNA is TGTGCCAGCAGTTCCGGGATTAACTATGGCTACACCTTC. Translation gives CASSSGINYGYTF. The gene calls are TRBV27 and TRBJ1-2; the D is unclear. V was clipped by 4 bases and J by 1 base, with 7 bases between them. CDR3 length equals 13 residues. Germline V lookup: CDR1 MNHEY, CDR2 SMNVEV (reference sequence).

The chain has TRBV7-6 and TRBJ1-1; 11 bases are a match to TRBD1. The J segment lost 5 bases and the V segment lost 2 bases, leaving 7 bases of the junction unmatched. From germline, CDR1 is SGHVS and CDR2 FNYEAQ. The CDR3 is 16 amino acids. The CDR3 is CASSLMGTGGWTEAFF. The CDR3 nucleotides read TGTGCCAGCAGCTTAATGGGGACAGGGGGATGGACTGAAGCTTTCTTT. Together with reference TRBV7-6 and TRBJ1-1, the CDR3 gives the full variable domain: GAGVSQSPRYKVTKRGQDVALRCDPISGHVSLYWYRQALGQGPEFLTYFNYEAQQDKSGLPNDRFSAERPEGSISTLTIQRTEQRDSAMYRCASSLMGTGGWTEAFFGQGTRLTVV.

CDR3 loop: CATSRGWGGTDEQYF. The CDR3 nucleotides are TGTGCCACCAGCAGGGGGTGGGGGGGCACGGACGAGCAGTACTTC. The chain combines TRBV15 with TRBJ2-7; D may be TRBD2 (7 bases). Trimming removed 3 bases from V and 5 bases from J, with 17 bases in between. This CDR3 is built from 15 residues. Germline CDR1 and CDR2: LNHNV and YYDKDF (reference sequence).

The V gene is TRBV15, the J gene TRBJ1-5; the match to TRBD1 covers 8 bases. There are 16 residues in the CDR3. Germline values: CDR1 LNHNV, CDR2 YYDKDF (reference sequence). The trim removed 4 bases at V and 0 bases at J, leaving 5 bases unmatched. CDR3 sequence: CATSTSGGYSNQPQHF. The CDR3 DNA sequence: TGTGCCACCAGCACGTCAGGGGGCTATAGCAATCAGCCCCAGCATTTT.

The chain couples TRBV6-5 to TRBJ1-6; possibly TRBD1 for D (5 bases). The germline gives CDR1 MNHEY, CDR2 SVGAGI. The germline V and J ends were trimmed by 8 bases and 8 bases, with 13 bases remaining between them. CDR3 size: 13 residues. The CDR3 sequence: CASSGLRDSPLHF. The CDR3 region has the DNA TGTGCCAGCTCAGGGCTTAGAGATTCACCCCTCCACTTT.

The chain employs TRBV7-9 and TRBJ1-1, with TRBD1 matching over 8 bases. J was trimmed by 4 bases and V by 5 bases; bases with no gene match: 3. Germline values: CDR1 SEHNR, CDR2 FQNEAQ (reference sequence). The CDR3 is 13 amino acids. The CDR3 nucleotides read TGTGCCAGCAGCCCACAGGGGGGCACTGAAGCTTTCTTT. Translating gives CASSPQGGTEAFF. The full variable domain, completed using reference TRBV7-9 and TRBJ1-1, is DTGVSQNPRHKITKRGQNVTFRCDPISEHNRLYWYRQTLGQGPEFLTYFQNEAQLEKSRLLSDRFSAERPKGSFSTLEIQRTEQGDSAMYLCASSPQGGTEAFFGQGTRLTVV.

V and J are TRBV12-3 or TRBV12-4 and TRBJ1-4, with D maybe TRBD1 (6 bases). V was trimmed by 3 bases and J by 11 bases, leaving 10 bases between them. CDR3 length: 12 amino acids. The CDR3 here is CASSLDSPKLFF. The CDR3 DNA sequence: TGTGCCAGCAGTTTGGACAGTCCTAAACTGTTTTTT.

The chain carries TRBV30 and TRBJ2-7; D perhaps matches TRBD1 (5 bases). The CDR3 has 11 amino acids. Germline V gene sequence: CDR1 GTSNPN, CDR2 SVGIG (reference sequence). The germline V and J ends were trimmed by 8 bases and 2 bases, with 10 bases remaining between them. CDR3 sequence (DNA): TGTGCCACCGACAGAACCTACGAGCAGTACTTC. It is translated as CATDRTYEQYF.

The V call is TRBV28, the J call TRBJ2-7, with 8 bases matching TRBD2. Germline CDR1 and CDR2: MDHEN and SYDVKM. The CDR3 covers 13 residues. With 7 bases clipped from V and 5 bases from J, the junction kept 7 bases outside the gene matches. As DNA, the CDR3 is TGTGCCAGCATTTTGAGCGGGGGCAACGAGCAGTACTTC. It codes for CASILSGGNEQYF. Combining the CDR3 with reference TRBV28 and TRBJ2-7 gives the whole variable domain DVKVTQSSRYLVKRTGEKVFLECVQDMDHENMFWYRQDPGLGLRLIYFSYDVKMKEKGDIPEGYSVSREKKERFSLILESASTNQTSMYLCASILSGGNEQYFGPGTRLTVT.

This clone has just a few counts. V and J are TRBV20-1 and TRBJ2-1; the D is unclear. This CDR3 comprises 11 residues. V was shortened by 0 bases and J by 9 bases, with 6 bases between the two germline ends. The germline CDR1 and CDR2 sequences are DFQATT and SNEGSKA (reference sequence). CDR3 loop: CSARDSGEQFF. In nucleotides, the CDR3 is TGCAGTGCTAGAGATAGTGGTGAGCAGTTCTTC.

The V call is TRBV7-2, the J call TRBJ2-3, with 8 bases matching TRBD2. The CDR3 runs 15 residues. Germline V lookup: CDR1 SGHTA, CDR2 FQGNSA. V lost 2 bases and J lost 4; bases outside the gene matches: 5. The CDR3 sequence: CASSLRTGGADTQYF. CDR3 nucleotides: TGTGCCAGCAGCTTACGTACGGGGGGGGCAGATACGCAGTATTTT.

The J gene is TRBJ2-1, the V gene TRBV7-8; 11 positions agree with TRBD2. V trimming: 1 base; J trimming: 4 bases; junction bases outside the gene matches: 9. Germline V CDR1 and CDR2: SGHVS, FQNEAQ. The CDR3 totals 18 residues. CDR3: CASSLGLAGGSSYNEQFF. The CDR3 bases are TGTGCCAGCAGCTTAGGGTTAGCGGGGGGGAGTTCGTACAATGAGCAGTTCTTC.

This rearrangement joins TRBV5-4 to TRBJ1-6, with D possibly matching TRBD1 (5 bases). CDR1 and CDR2 (germline): SGHNT, YYREEE (reference sequence). Trimming cost V 9 bases and J 5 bases, with 9 bases left between them. The CDR3 spans 12 residues. DNA for the CDR3: TGTGCCACGACAGAGAATAATTCACCCCTCCACTTT. Translated: CATTENNSPLHF.

This chain joins TRBV2 and TRBJ1-6; D remains ambiguous. V gave up 5 bases and J gave up 9 bases, with 8 bases separating them. The germline V gene encodes CDR1 SNHLY and CDR2 FYNNEI. CDR3 size: 12 residues. Here the CDR3 reads CASSTFGSPLHF. The CDR3 coding sequence is TGTGCCAGCAGTACCTTCGGTTCACCCCTCCACTTT. Complete variable domain (other parts from reference TRBV2 and TRBJ1-6): EPEVTQTPSHQVTQMGQEVILRCVPISNHLYFYWYRQILGQKVEFLVSFYNNEISEKSEIFDDQFSVERPDGSNFTLKIRSTKLEDSAMYFCASSTFGSPLHFGNGTRLTVT.

This chain connects TRBV12-5 to TRBJ2-7, with 7 bases that match TRBD1. The CDR3 length is 16 residues. V shed 5 bases, J shed 4 bases, and the junction held 14 bases outside the gene matches. Germline V gives CDR1 LGHNT, CDR2 FRNRAP. The chain's CDR3 is CASGRQGRTAKYEQYF. The CDR3 nucleotides read TGTGCTAGTGGTAGACAGGGACGGACAGCGAAATACGAGCAGTACTTC.

The rearrangement joins TRBV6-5 to TRBJ1-6, with a weak D call TRBD1 (5 bases). This CDR3 is built from 16 residues. Per germline, CDR1 MNHEY and CDR2 SVGAGI. Trimming left V 2 bases short and J 8 bases short, with 16 bases between. The CDR3 coding sequence is TGTGCCAGCAGTTACGTGGGGACTCCGGGGCATTCACCCCTCCACTTT. This codes for CASSYVGTPGHSPLHF.

This clone was seen once. A read error may account for a junction end that differs from germline. The V gene is TRBV2, the J gene TRBJ2-7; 8 bases fit TRBD1. Germline V gene data show CDR1 as SNHLY and CDR2 as FYNNEI. This CDR3 region has 13 residues. The CDR3 region has the DNA TGTGTCAGCAACCCGGACAGGGTAGGGGAGCAGTACTTC. As protein: CVSNPDRVGEQYF. Complete variable domain (other parts from reference TRBV2 and TRBJ2-7): EPEVTQTPSHQVTQMGQEVILRCVPISNHLYFYWYRQILGQKVEFLVSFYNNEISEKSEIFDDQFSVERPDGSNFTLKIRSTKLEDSAMYFCVSNPDRVGEQYFGPGTRLTVT.

The chain employs TRBV5-1 and TRBJ2-3; 9 nucleotides line up with TRBD1. V trimming: 4 bases; J trimming: 1 base; junction bases outside the gene matches: 7. The CDR3 totals 16 residues. Germline V gives CDR1 SGHRS, CDR2 YFSETQ. The CDR3 sequence: CASSPRDRARTDTQYF. CDR3 in DNA: TGCGCCAGCAGCCCCCGGGACAGGGCCCGCACAGATACGCAGTATTTT.

The V and J genes are TRBV10-3 and TRBJ1-6, with 9 bases lining up with TRBD1. Germline V CDR1 and CDR2: ENHRY, SYGVKD. V was clipped by 7 bases and J by 7 bases; unmatched bases: 8. CDR3 length: 15 residues. The CDR3 region is CAIKEIGQGNSPLHF. Here the CDR3 DNA reads TGTGCCATCAAAGAAATCGGACAGGGGAATTCACCCCTCCACTTT.

The chain recombines TRBV12-5 with TRBJ2-3; 10 nucleotides line up with TRBD1. V gave up 6 bases and J gave up 2 bases; unmatched junction bases: 5. The CDR3 consists of 15 residues. Germline V gene sequence: CDR1 LGHNT, CDR2 FRNRAP. The CDR3 here is CASGRDRGFTDTQYF. The DNA for the CDR3 is TGTGCTAGTGGCCGGGACAGGGGCTTCACAGATACGCAGTATTTT.

The rearrangement uses TRBV24-1 and TRBJ1-5; no clear D. The V gene's germline CDR1 is KGHDR and CDR2 SFDVKD. Trimming removed 1 base from V and 4 bases from J, with 7 bases in between. The CDR3 runs 14 residues. CDR3 bases: TGTGCCACCAGTGATTTCACCAGTAATCAGCCCCAGCATTTT. It is translated as CATSDFTSNQPQHF.

The V call is TRBV7-3, the J call TRBJ2-2, with D possibly being TRBD2 (5 bases). V lost 5 bases and J lost 7, with 20 bases in between. There are 16 residues in the CDR3. CDR1 and CDR2 (germline): SGHTA, FQGTGA. The CDR3 DNA reads TGTGCCAGCAGCCCTCTAGCTACCCCCATCGGCGGGGAGCTGTTTTTT. It translates to CASSPLATPIGGELFF.

The genes are TRBV7-6 and TRBJ1-1; 9 bases are a match to TRBD1. CDR1 and CDR2 (germline): SGHVS, FNYEAQ. CDR3 length: 17 amino acids. J lost 1 base, V lost 5 bases, and 11 bases had no gene match. CDR3 sequence (DNA): TGTGCCAGCAGCCCAGGTCCCGGGACAGGGCCGAACACTGAAGCTTTCTTT. This codes for CASSPGPGTGPNTEAFF.

This chain links TRBV12-3 or TRBV12-4 with TRBJ1-5, with 11 bases matching TRBD1. Trimming at V came to 7 bases and at J to 7 bases, leaving 3 bases not matched to a gene. The CDR3 extends over 13 amino acids. The CDR3 DNA reads TGTGCCAGCACCGGGACAGGGGGACAGCCCCAGCATTTT. This codes for CASTGTGGQPQHF.

The rearrangement joins TRBV2 to TRBJ1-4; 7 nucleotides align to TRBD1. The CDR3 is made up of 14 amino acids. The V segment lost 2 bases and the J segment 6 bases; nucleotides outside the gene matches: 3. CDR1 SNHLY and CDR2 FYNNEI come from the germline V gene. Here the CDR3 DNA reads TGTGCCAGCAGTGAATTAACAGGGGATGAAAAACTGTTTTTT. Amino acids: CASSELTGDEKLFF. Full variable domain (missing parts from reference TRBV2 and TRBJ1-4): EPEVTQTPSHQVTQMGQEVILRCVPISNHLYFYWYRQILGQKVEFLVSFYNNEISEKSEIFDDQFSVERPDGSNFTLKIRSTKLEDSAMYFCASSELTGDEKLFFGSGTQLSVL.

The gene calls are TRBV6-5 and TRBJ2-3; D remains unclear. Trimming left V 6 bases short and J 0 bases short, with 4 bases between. CDR3 length equals 12 residues. Per germline, CDR1 MNHEY and CDR2 SVGAGI. The CDR3 DNA follows: TGTGCCAGCAGACACAGCACAGATACGCAGTATTTT. Its protein product is CASRHSTDTQYF.

This chain links TRBV29-1 with TRBJ1-1; D may be TRBD1 (6 bases). Trimming shortened V by 4 bases and J by 5 bases, and 11 bases separated the two germline ends. Germline CDR1 and CDR2: SQVTM and ANQGSEA. The CDR3 extends over 12 amino acids. CDR3 sequence reads: CSVAQGPTEAFF. The CDR3 coding sequence is TGCAGCGTTGCGCAGGGGCCAACTGAAGCTTTCTTT.

The genes are TRBV28 and TRBJ1-5; unclear D gene. V gave up 3 bases and J gave up 6 bases, with 15 bases separating them. Germline V gives CDR1 MDHEN, CDR2 SYDVKM. The CDR3 has 15 amino acids. This CDR3 reads CASSFIPAGSQPQHF. The CDR3 nucleotides read TGTGCCAGCAGTTTTATCCCGGCGGGGAGTCAGCCCCAGCATTTT.

The V call is TRBV11-2, the J call TRBJ2-5; TRBD2 agrees at 7 bases. CDR1 and CDR2 from the germline V gene are SGHAT and FQNNGV. The CDR3 is 18 amino acids. V was pared by 5 bases and J by 0 bases, with 15 bases of the junction left unmatched. CDR3 coding DNA: TGTGCCAGCAGCCCAATCGGGCGTCTAGCGGAGTACCAAGAGACCCAGTACTTC. As protein: CASSPIGRLAEYQETQYF.